This entry lists 10 T cell receptor beta chains sequenced from one sample in a study of CD8 T cells in ankylosing spondylitis. TCRdb reanalysed the 5' RACE reads using MiXCR and keeps one entry per CDR3 protein. The repertoire includes about 210,000 distinct CDR3 sequences, approximately 8% of them detected once, and about 5% sits in the top ten. The sample was blood, either unsorted or a sorted T cell fraction (not recorded which). The source of these receptors is a female donor with ankylosing spondylitis or in good health (not recorded which).

This clonotype was seen repeatedly, ten times or more. The V gene is TRBV6-2 or TRBV6-3, the J gene TRBJ1-4; D is possibly TRBD1 (5 bases). Germline CDR1 is MNHEY and CDR2 is SVGEGT. Trimming took 0 bases from V and 2 from J, leaving 22 bases between them. The length of the CDR3 is 20 residues. The DNA of the CDR3 is TGTGCCAGCAGTTACTCCACGGCCGGGGCGAGACGCTCGACTAATGAAAAACTGTTTTTT. Protein: CASSYSTAGARRSTNEKLFF.

This clonotype was counted at least ten times. The chain carries TRBV5-1 and TRBJ2-7; TRBD1 agrees at 7 bases. V lost 3 bases and J lost 5; bases outside the gene matches: 5. This CDR3 contains 13 residues. Germline CDR1 and CDR2: SGHRS and YFSETQ. The CDR3: CASSSYGQDEQYF. In DNA form, the CDR3 reads TGCGCCAGCAGCTCATACGGACAGGACGAGCAGTACTTC.

The V gene is TRBV7-9, the J gene TRBJ2-7, with no clear D. Trimming took 3 bases from V and 2 from J, leaving 5 bases between them. Germline V gene data show CDR1 as SEHNR and CDR2 as FQNEAQ (reference sequence). This CDR3 has 12 amino acids. CDR3 in DNA: TGTGCCAGCAGCTTGTTAGCCTACGAGCAGTACTTC. Its translation is CASSLLAYEQYF.

This clonotype has at least ten counts. The junction differs from germline at one of its ends, possibly a read error. The chain carries TRBV19 and TRBJ1-1; 9 bases fit TRBD1. The CDR3 spans 12 residues. In germline, CDR1 is LNHDA, CDR2 SQIVND (reference sequence). The CDR3, as DNA: TGTGCCAGTAAGGACAGGGGAACTGTAGCTTTCTTT. It specifies CASKDRGTVAFF. Filled out from reference TRBV19 and TRBJ1-1, the complete variable domain reads DGGITQSPKYLFRKEGQNVTLSCEQNLNHDAMYWYRQDPGQGLRLIYYSQIVNDFQKGDIAEGYSVSREKKESFPLTVTSAQKNPTAFYLCASKDRGTVAFFGQGTRLTVV.

The sample holds many counts of this clonotype. The rearrangement links TRBV5-1 to TRBJ2-5; the D is unclear. Per germline, CDR1 SGHRS and CDR2 YFSETQ. This CDR3 has 14 residues. The V gene lost 0 bases and the J gene lost 4 bases, with 10 bases spanning the gap. The CDR3 sequence is CASSLARLGETQYF. The CDR3 bases are TGCGCCAGCAGCTTGGCCCGGTTGGGAGAGACCCAGTACTTC.

In its sample, this clonotype was seen many times. The chain combines TRBV4-2 with TRBJ2-7; possibly TRBD1 or TRBD2 for D (5 bases each). The CDR3 totals 11 residues. The V and J ends lost 4 bases and 6 bases respectively, with 7 bases between them. Germline assignment: CDR1 LGHNA and CDR2 YNFKEQ. The CDR3 is CASSRGGEQYF. CDR3 nucleotides: TGTGCCAGCAGCCGTGGGGGCGAGCAGTACTTC.

J is TRBJ2-3 and V is TRBV11-2; 8 bases align to TRBD1. V lost 0 bases to trimming and J lost 4 bases; unmatched junction nucleotides: 0. The CDR3 is 14 residues long. Germline-derived CDR1 and CDR2 are SGHAT and FQNNGV. DNA for the CDR3: TGTGCCAGCAGCTTAGACAGGGGGCCAGATACGCAGTATTTT. Translation: CASSLDRGPDTQYF.

The table lists this clonotype with many counts. The chain employs TRBV6-2 or TRBV6-3 and TRBJ2-4; 7 positions match TRBD2. Trimming at V came to 2 bases and at J to 6 bases, leaving 10 bases not matched to a gene. There are 16 residues in the CDR3. The germline CDR1 and CDR2 sequences are MNHEY and SVGEGT. CDR3 sequence (DNA): TGTGCCAGCAGTTACAAGGCGGGGGACGGGTCAAACATTCAGTACTTC. This translates into CASSYKAGDGSNIQYF.

This clonotype was observed at least ten times. The genes are TRBV7-9 and TRBJ2-7; D ambiguous. V lost 5 bases to trimming and J lost 4 bases, with 12 bases between them. The CDR3 is made up of 13 amino acids. Per germline, CDR1 SEHNR and CDR2 FQNEAQ (reference sequence). CDR3 sequence: CASSLPIGYEQYF. The CDR3 nucleotides are TGTGCCAGCAGCCTCCCCATAGGATACGAGCAGTACTTC.

This clonotype has a count of ten or more. V gene TRBV7-3 combines with J gene TRBJ2-7; the D gene is possibly TRBD2 (5 bases). The CDR3 is 13 residues long. Germline loops: CDR1 SGHTA, CDR2 FQGTGA. Trimming shortened V by 2 bases and J by 5 bases, and 10 bases separated the two germline ends. CDR3: CASSLGLGNEQYF. CDR3 nucleotide sequence: TGTGCCAGCAGCTTAGGGCTCGGGAACGAGCAGTACTTC.